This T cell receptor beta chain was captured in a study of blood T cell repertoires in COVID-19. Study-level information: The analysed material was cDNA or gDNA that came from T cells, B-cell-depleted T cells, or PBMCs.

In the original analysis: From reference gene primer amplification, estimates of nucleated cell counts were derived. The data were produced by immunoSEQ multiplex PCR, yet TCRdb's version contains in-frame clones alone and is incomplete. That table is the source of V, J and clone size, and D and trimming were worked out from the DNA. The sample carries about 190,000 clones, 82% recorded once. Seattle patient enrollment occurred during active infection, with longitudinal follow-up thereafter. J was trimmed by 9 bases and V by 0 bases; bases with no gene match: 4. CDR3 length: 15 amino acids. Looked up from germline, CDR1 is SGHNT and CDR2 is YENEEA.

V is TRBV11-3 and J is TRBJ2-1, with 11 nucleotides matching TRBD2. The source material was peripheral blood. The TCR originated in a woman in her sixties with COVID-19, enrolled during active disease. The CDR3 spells CASSLDTSGGGEQFF. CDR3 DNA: TGTGCCAGCAGCTTAGATACTAGCGGGGGAGGTGAGCAGTTCTTC.